One and the same sample provided the 24 T cell receptor beta chains below, sequenced in a study of T cells in Graves' hyperthyroidism and ophthalmopathy. RNA transcripts served as the template for amplifying TCR beta CDR3 regions. The HTBI primer set drove a first-round RT-PCR of the TCR CDR3. Each CDR3 protein gets one entry after TCRdb re-called the multiplex PCR reads with MiXCR. There are about 600,000 distinct CDR3 sequences in the sample; around 16% occur only once, and about 3.5% lies in the top ten. The sample consisted of blood. The receptors were gathered from a woman in her thirties or forties with Graves' ophthalmopathy.

A few counts support this clonotype. This chain joins TRBV28 and TRBJ2-5; D ambiguous. In germline, CDR1 is MDHEN, CDR2 SYDVKM. The CDR3 consists of 13 residues. The V gene lost 7 bases and the J gene lost 2 bases, with 11 bases spanning the gap. DNA for the CDR3: TGTGCCAGCACCCCCGTAATTCAAGAGACCCAGTACTTC. Amino acids: CASTPVIQETQYF.

The chain uses TRBV28 and TRBJ1-1; possibly TRBD1 for D (6 bases). The CDR3 is 16 amino acids. Germline assignment: CDR1 MDHEN and CDR2 SYDVKM. V lost 5 bases to trimming and J lost 0 bases, with 16 bases between them. The CDR3 here is CASSHSEGGMNTEAFF. In nucleotides, the CDR3 is TGTGCCAGCAGTCATTCAGAGGGGGGTATGAACACTGAAGCTTTCTTT.

This clonotype was found many times. The rearrangement links TRBV2 to TRBJ1-6; 7 bases fit TRBD1. The CDR3 loop spans 15 amino acids. V shed 4 bases and J 10 bases; nucleotides not matched to a gene: 10. Germline V lookup: CDR1 SNHLY, CDR2 FYNNEI. The CDR3 nucleotides are TGTGCCAGCAGTGCTGACAGGGTCGGTAACTCACCCCTCCACTTT. Protein: CASSADRVGNSPLHF.

Only a few counts were recorded for this clonotype. This rearrangement joins TRBV6-2 or TRBV6-3 to TRBJ1-1; D not resolved. CDR1 and CDR2 from the germline V gene are MNHEY and SVGEGT. The CDR3 contains 15 residues. V shed 0 bases and J shed 0 bases, with 8 bases lying between them. CDR3 sequence reads: CASSYSAPLNTEAFF. The DNA for the CDR3 is TGTGCCAGCAGTTACTCGGCACCGCTGAACACTGAAGCTTTCTTT.

This clonotype was counted many times. J is TRBJ2-1 and V is TRBV3-1, with D hard to call. V dropped 0 bases and J dropped 1 base, with 16 bases sitting between them. The CDR3 runs 18 residues. Germline CDR1 is LGHDT and CDR2 is YNNKEL (reference sequence). The CDR3 region has the DNA TGTGCCAGCAGCCAAGAGTGGGCCGCAGTAGTGTCCTACAATGAGCAGTTCTTC. It is translated as CASSQEWAAVVSYNEQFF.

In its sample, this clonotype was seen many times. The V call is TRBV19, the J call TRBJ2-1; tentative D call: TRBD1 (5 bases). The CDR3 runs to 15 residues. Germline V CDR1 and CDR2: LNHDA, SQIVND (reference sequence). V dropped 4 bases and J dropped 7 bases, with 17 bases sitting between them. The CDR3 sequence: CASSSGRVPPNEQFF. The CDR3, as DNA: TGTGCCAGTAGTAGTGGCAGGGTGCCCCCTAATGAGCAGTTCTTC.

This clonotype appeared a few times. The rearrangement links TRBV7-2 to TRBJ2-1, with a weak D call TRBD2 (7 bases). Germline V gives CDR1 SGHTA, CDR2 FQGNSA. V lost 5 bases and J lost 0, with 17 bases in between. This CDR3 is built from 17 residues. This CDR3 reads CASSGPRGALSYNEQFF. Written as DNA, the CDR3 is TGTGCCAGCAGCGGTCCTCGGGGGGCACTCTCCTACAATGAGCAGTTCTTC.

Many counts were recorded for this clonotype. V is TRBV29-1 and J is TRBJ2-5; 16 bases agree with TRBD2. This CDR3 spans 16 amino acids. From germline, CDR1 is SQVTM and CDR2 ANQGSEA. Losses at the gene ends were 0 bases for V and 2 bases for J; bases not matched to a gene: 0. CDR3 region: CSVEEGLAGGQETQYF. The CDR3 DNA is TGCAGCGTTGAAGAGGGACTAGCGGGAGGGCAAGAGACCCAGTACTTC.

The V and J genes are TRBV11-2 and TRBJ2-1; a possible D gene is TRBD1 (6 bases). Germline loops: CDR1 SGHAT, CDR2 FQNNGV. This CDR3 has 18 amino acids. V dropped 0 bases and J dropped 6 bases, with 21 bases sitting between them. The CDR3 DNA follows: TGTGCCAGCAGCTTAGAGGGCAGGGGAAGCCTTACGTCCAATGAGCAGTTCTTC. It is translated as CASSLEGRGSLTSNEQFF.

This clonotype was counted at least ten times. The chain uses TRBV5-4 and TRBJ2-3; D unresolved. The CDR3 runs to 14 residues. V was pared by 1 base and J by 0 bases, with 6 bases between. The germline gives CDR1 SGHNT, CDR2 YYREEE (reference sequence). The CDR3 nucleotides are TGTGCCAGCAGCTTGTATACCAGCACAGATACGCAGTATTTT. Amino acids: CASSLYTSTDTQYF.

On this clonotype: With a much larger clone just one base away, this may be a read error. The chain is built from TRBV3-1 and TRBJ2-3; perhaps TRBD2 as D (5 bases). V lost 6 bases and J 2 bases, leaving 12 bases between the germline ends. Germline assignment: CDR1 LGHDT and CDR2 YNNKEL (reference sequence). CDR3 size: 14 residues. The CDR3 region has the DNA TGTGCCAGCAGACGGGAACAATTCACAGATACGCAGTATTTT. Protein product: CASRREQFTDTQYF.

This clonotype was counted a few times. The chain links TRBV7-2 to TRBJ1-1; 7 bases are shared with TRBD1. The germline V gene has CDR1 SGHTA and CDR2 FQGNSA. There are 15 residues in the CDR3. Germline trimming cut 6 bases from V and 11 bases from J; bases unmatched to any gene: 18. Here the CDR3 reads CASRWDSSLRGSAFF. The CDR3 DNA reads TGTGCCAGCAGGTGGGACAGCAGCCTTCGAGGTTCGGCTTTCTTT.

The gene calls are TRBV20-1 and TRBJ2-1, with TRBD2 matching 10 bases. The V and J ends lost 7 bases and 4 bases, in that order; junction bases with no gene match: 7. The germline gives CDR1 DFQATT, CDR2 SNEGSKA (reference sequence). There are 14 residues in the CDR3. CDR3 in DNA: TGCAGTGGGCAGCGGGAGGGCCCTTACAATGAGCAGTTCTTC. Amino acid sequence: CSGQREGPYNEQFF.

The rearrangement uses TRBV28 and TRBJ2-7; D is perhaps TRBD1 (6 bases). The V gene's germline CDR1 is MDHEN and CDR2 SYDVKM. This CDR3 contains 14 residues. V shed 6 bases and J shed 3 bases, with 15 bases lying between them. CDR3 in amino acids: CASRILQGSYEQYF. CDR3 nucleotides: TGTGCCAGCAGGATCCTACAGGGCAGCTACGAGCAGTACTTC.

This clonotype was seen at least ten times. This CDR3 reads CAWSRTGDQPQHF. The DNA for the CDR3 is TGTGCCTGGAGTAGAACAGGGGATCAGCCCCAGCATTTT. The chain uses TRBV30 and TRBJ1-5; 7 bases are shared with TRBD1. V lost 2 bases, J lost 5 bases, and 3 bases stayed unmatched. Per germline, CDR1 GTSNPN and CDR2 SVGIG (reference sequence). This CDR3 contains 13 residues.

The V call is TRBV18, the J call TRBJ2-5; D is uncertain. Trimming cost V 3 bases and J 4 bases, with 12 bases left between them. The length of the CDR3 is 14 residues. Looked up from germline, CDR1 is KGHSH and CDR2 is LQKENI. The CDR3 bases are TGTGCCAGCTCACCCACTTCGGTGCGAGAGACCCAGTACTTC. Encoded protein: CASSPTSVRETQYF. The full variable domain, in which reference TRBV18 and TRBJ2-5 provide the parts outside the CDR3, is NAGVMQNPRHLVRRRGQEARLRCSPMKGHSHVYWYRQLPEEGLKFMVYLQKENIIDESGMPKERFSAEFPKEGPSILRIQQVVRGDSAAYFCASSPTSVRETQYFGPGTRLLVL.

This clonotype was picked up one time. The chain couples TRBV9 to TRBJ2-1, with D possibly matching TRBD2 (7 bases). Trimming pared 3 bases from V and 4 bases from J, leaving 14 bases between. This CDR3 comprises 15 residues. From germline, CDR1 is SGDLS and CDR2 YYNGEE. The CDR3 loop reads CASSAGGRTYNEQFF. CDR3 nucleotides: TGTGCCAGCAGCGCGGGGGGCCGAACATACAATGAGCAGTTCTTC.

As concerns this clonotype: One end of the junction varies from germline; a read error may be responsible. The rearrangement uses TRBV7-7 and TRBJ1-6, with D possibly being TRBD1 (6 bases). This CDR3 has 13 amino acids. CDR1 and CDR2 (germline): SSHAT, FNYEAQ (reference sequence). The DNA of the CDR3 is TGTGCTAGCAGCCCTCAGGGGTTTTCACCCCTCCACTTT. This codes for CASSPQGFSPLHF.

This clonotype was picked up many times. V usage is TRBV3-1 and J usage is TRBJ2-7, with 8 positions matching TRBD2. The CDR3 runs to 17 residues. Germline lookup yields CDR1 LGHDT and CDR2 YNNKEL (reference sequence). J was trimmed by 0 bases and V by 4 bases; bases with no gene match: 11. CDR3 DNA sequence: TGTGCCAGCAGCCCACGCTTGCTGGCGGGAGGCTCCTACGAGCAGTACTTC. It is translated as CASSPRLLAGGSYEQYF.

V usage is TRBV7-2 and J usage is TRBJ1-4; 7 bases line up with TRBD1. The CDR3 covers 15 residues. From germline, CDR1 is SGHTA and CDR2 FQGNSA. The V gene end was trimmed by 5 bases and the J gene end by 7 bases; junction bases not matched to a gene: 10. The CDR3 is CASSPPGRGIEKLFF. CDR3 nucleotides: TGTGCCAGCAGCCCCCCGGGCAGGGGGATTGAAAAACTGTTTTTT.

This clonotype was seen repeatedly, ten times or more. The J gene is TRBJ2-7, the V gene TRBV28, with D possibly matching TRBD2 (7 bases). The germline V and J ends were trimmed by 7 bases and 4 bases, with 17 bases remaining between them. This CDR3 contains 14 residues. From germline, CDR1 is MDHEN and CDR2 SYDVKM. This CDR3 reads CASTSGEGGYEQYF. CDR3 nucleotide sequence: TGTGCCAGCACCAGTGGGGAGGGGGGGTACGAGCAGTACTTC. Looking up the rest from reference TRBV28 and TRBJ2-7 gives the full variable domain: DVKVTQSSRYLVKRTGEKVFLECVQDMDHENMFWYRQDPGLGLRLIYFSYDVKMKEKGDIPEGYSVSREKKERFSLILESASTNQTSMYLCASTSGEGGYEQYFGPGTRLTVT.

The gene calls are TRBV7-9 and TRBJ1-4; 7 bases match TRBD1. The V gene's germline CDR1 is SEHNR and CDR2 FQNEAQ (reference sequence). Trimming took 5 bases from V and 2 from J; bases not matched to a gene: 8. This CDR3 contains 16 residues. Written as DNA, the CDR3 is TGTGCCAGCAGCCCCGCCAGGGGGACGACTAATGAAAAACTGTTTTTT. Amino acid sequence: CASSPARGTTNEKLFF.

This clonotype was recorded a few times. The CDR3 region is CSAPSGRYYNEQFF. The CDR3 DNA follows: TGCAGTGCTCCATCCGGCCGATACTACAATGAGCAGTTCTTC. The chain carries TRBV20-1 and TRBJ2-1; D uncertain. The CDR3 extends over 14 amino acids. The germline V and J ends were trimmed by 5 bases and 3 bases, with 14 bases remaining between them. Germline assignment: CDR1 DFQATT and CDR2 SNEGSKA (reference sequence).

The table lists this clonotype with many counts. This chain joins TRBV5-1 and TRBJ2-2, with D unclear. Germline V CDR1 and CDR2: SGHRS, YFSETQ. The V and J ends lost 0 bases and 4 bases respectively, with 7 bases between them. The CDR3 totals 14 residues. Written as DNA, the CDR3 is TGCGCCAGCAGCTTGGAACTTGTCACCGGGGAGCTGTTTTTT. Translated, it gives CASSLELVTGELFF.